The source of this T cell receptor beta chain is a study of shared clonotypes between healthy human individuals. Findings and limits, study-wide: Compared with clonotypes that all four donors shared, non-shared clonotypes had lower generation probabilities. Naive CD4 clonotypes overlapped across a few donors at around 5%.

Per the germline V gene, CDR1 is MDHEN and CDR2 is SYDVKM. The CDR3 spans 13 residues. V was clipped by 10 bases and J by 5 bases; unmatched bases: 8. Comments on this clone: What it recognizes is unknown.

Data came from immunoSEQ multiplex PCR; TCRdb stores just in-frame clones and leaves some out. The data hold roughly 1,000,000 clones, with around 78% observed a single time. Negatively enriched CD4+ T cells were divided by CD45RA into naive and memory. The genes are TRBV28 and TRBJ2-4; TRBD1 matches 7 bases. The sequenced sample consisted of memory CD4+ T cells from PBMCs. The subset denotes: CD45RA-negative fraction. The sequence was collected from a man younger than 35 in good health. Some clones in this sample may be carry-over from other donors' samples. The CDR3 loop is CATTSGQENIQYF. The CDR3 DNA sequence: TGTGCCACCACCTCCGGACAGGAAAACATTCAGTACTTC.